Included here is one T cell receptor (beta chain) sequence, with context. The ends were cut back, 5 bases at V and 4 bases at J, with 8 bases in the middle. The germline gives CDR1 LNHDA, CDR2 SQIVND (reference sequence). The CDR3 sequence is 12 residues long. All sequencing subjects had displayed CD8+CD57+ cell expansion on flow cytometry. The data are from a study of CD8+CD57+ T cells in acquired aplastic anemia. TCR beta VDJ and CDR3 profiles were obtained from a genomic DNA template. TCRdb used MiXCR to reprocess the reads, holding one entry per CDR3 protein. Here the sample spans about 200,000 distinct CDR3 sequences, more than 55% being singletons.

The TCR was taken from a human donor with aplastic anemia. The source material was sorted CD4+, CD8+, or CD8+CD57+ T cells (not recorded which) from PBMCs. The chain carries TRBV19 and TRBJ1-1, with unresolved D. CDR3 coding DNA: TGTGCCAGTAGTCCTTCCGGCACTGAAGCTTTCTTT. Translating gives CASSPSGTEAFF.